The present entry profiles one T cell receptor (beta chain) with its context. The target antigen is unknown. The junction departs from germline at one end; a sequencing error may be responsible. Nobody among the patients had been given any treatment before thyroid surgery. This CDR3 is 14 amino acids long. Germline V lookup: CDR1 SGHNT, CDR2 YENEEA. The data stem from a study of metastatic and nonmetastatic thyroid tumors. Across the study: Repertoire data that came from the blood and tumor or nodule tissue of malignant and benign thyroid patients were compared.

Using MiXCR, TCRdb reanalyzed the PCR reads. Among over 55,000 clones listed, more than 25% were seen once. Whole-study findings and limits: Versus benign nodules, malignant thyroid tumors reportedly had significantly higher TCR beta diversity, in blood and tumor.

The clonotype comes from a female donor with papillary thyroid cancer or a benign thyroid nodule (not recorded which). Some clones in this sample may be carry-over from other donors' samples. The sequencing input was blood. V gene TRBV11-3 combines with J gene TRBJ2-7, with D perhaps TRBD1 (6 bases). The CDR3 loop reads CASSLDSFSYGQHF. The CDR3 DNA follows: TGTGCCAGCAGCTTGGACAGCTTCTCCTACGGGCAGCACTTC.